Sequencing of this T cell receptor beta chain was carried out in a study of spatial heterogeneity in lung cancer. Study-wide context: Compared with alpha-chain sequences, beta-chain sequences were consistently detected in greater numbers. Findings of the study overall: There were more appearances of ubiquitous expanded tumor TCRs in blood at resection than at follow-up.

Time point reported: sample taken at primary tumor resection. Whole RNA came from tumor, nontumor lung or frozen PBMC and was sequenced without being sorted. Untreated early-stage non-small cell lung cancer patients, over 55 in total, were the donors. This clonotype was seen a few times. The antigen is unknown. Deletions cut 7 bases from V and 3 bases from J, with 11 bases between. This CDR3 spans 13 amino acids. Each TCR cDNA molecule carried a unique molecular identifier. TCRdb reprocessed the 5' RACE reads with MiXCR, giving one entry per CDR3 protein. The table has tens of thousands of distinct CDR3 sequences, about 12% seen once; the top ten hold under 5.5%.

The sample consisted of PBMCs, taken at surgery. The TCR was taken from a male donor with early-stage non-small cell lung cancer. This chain connects TRBV12-3 or TRBV12-4 to TRBJ2-3; D possibly matches TRBD1 or TRBD2 (5 bases each). The CDR3 nucleotides read TGTGCCAGCAAACTTGGGACGACAGATACGCAGTATTTT. Translated, it gives CASKLGTTDTQYF.